These T cell receptor beta chains were read from a single sample in a study of T cells in narcolepsy. Profiling relied on immunoSEQ multiplex PCR, and the TCRdb table lists in-frame clones only, not all of them. This sample has tens of thousands of clones, with around 79% found just once. Sequenced input: memory (CD45RA-) CD4+ T cells from blood. The origin of the receptors is a human donor in good health. The CDR3 runs from the conserved cysteine through the conserved F or W. D genes are given only for firm matches. The size entry is marked missing in some rows and otherwise reads once, few, many or a size class.

J gene: TRBJ2-7
V gene: TRBV15
clone size: .
D gene: .
CDR3 DNA: TGTGCCACCAGCAGAGATCCGGCAGGGCAGATTCGCGAGCAGTACTTC
CDR3 protein: CATSRDPAGQIREQYF

J gene: TRBJ2-5
V gene: TRBV9
clone size: .
D gene: TRBD1
CDR3 DNA: TGTGCCAGCAGCGCACAGGGGGTTGAGACCCAGTACTTC
CDR3 protein: CASSAQGVETQYF

J gene: TRBJ2-5
V gene: TRBV29-1
clone size: .
D gene: .
CDR3 DNA: TGCAGCGTTGAAATTTTTGAGAGGGCAAGAGAGACCCAGTACTTC
CDR3 protein: CSVEIFERARETQYF

J gene: TRBJ2-1
V gene: TRBV6-1
clone size: .
D gene: TRBD2
CDR3 DNA: TGTGCCAGCAGTGCTGGCCCGGGACTAGCTTTCTTC
CDR3 protein: CASSAGPGLAFF

J gene: TRBJ2-2
V gene: TRBV5-4
clone size: .
D gene: .
CDR3 DNA: TGTGCCAGCAGCTTGGCCTTTGGTTCAGACACCGGGGAGCTGTTTTTT
CDR3 protein: CASSLAFGSDTGELFF

J gene: TRBJ2-3
V gene: TRBV5-1
clone size: .
D gene: TRBD2
CDR3 DNA: TGCGCCAGCAGCTCAGCGGGAGCGACAGATACGCAGTATTTT
CDR3 protein: CASSSAGATDTQYF

J gene: TRBJ1-1
V gene: TRBV5-4
clone size: once
D gene: .
CDR3 DNA: TGTGCCAGCAGCCGAGAGCAGGTATCCACTGAAGCTTTCTTT
CDR3 protein: CASSREQVSTEAFF

J gene: TRBJ2-3
V gene: TRBV7-6
clone size: .
D gene: .
CDR3 DNA: TGTGCCAGCAGCCATCGACTAGGATCCGATACGCAGTATTTT
CDR3 protein: CASSHRLGSDTQYF

J gene: TRBJ1-2
V gene: TRBV5-1
clone size: few
D gene: .
CDR3 DNA: TGCGCCAGCAGCTTTGGGGAAAGGTATGGCTACACCTTC
CDR3 protein: CASSFGERYGYTF

J gene: TRBJ2-7
V gene: TRBV6-5
clone size: .
D gene: .
CDR3 DNA: TGTGCCAGCAGGCCCCGGACGGAATCCTACGAGCAGTACTTC
CDR3 protein: CASRPRTESYEQYF

J gene: TRBJ1-5
V gene: TRBV19
clone size: .
D gene: .
CDR3 DNA: TGTGCCAGTACTCGATCAGATTATAGCAATCAGCCCCAGCATTTT
CDR3 protein: CASTRSDYSNQPQHF

J gene: TRBJ2-7
V gene: TRBV4-2
clone size: medium-sized
D gene: .
CDR3 DNA: TGTGCCAGCAGCCAGACCCCTTTCTCAGGGGGGCGGGACCCTTCCTACGAGCAGTACTTC
CDR3 protein: CASSQTPFSGGRDPSYEQYF

J gene: TRBJ1-2
V gene: TRBV27
clone size: .
D gene: TRBD1
CDR3 DNA: TGTGCCAGCAGTCCATCCATCCGGGACAGGGGACGTCGGGGCTACACCTTC
CDR3 protein: CASSPSIRDRGRRGYTF

J gene: TRBJ2-1
V gene: TRBV14
clone size: few
D gene: .
CDR3 DNA: TGTGCCAGCAGCCAAGATGAGGACTACCTCAATGAGCAGTTCTTC
CDR3 protein: CASSQDEDYLNEQFF

J gene: TRBJ1-3
V gene: TRBV6-1
clone size: once
D gene: .
CDR3 DNA: TGTGCCAGCAGTGAAGCATTTGGGGGCACTGGAAACACCATATATTTT
CDR3 protein: CASSEAFGGTGNTIYF

J gene: TRBJ1-2
V gene: TRBV5-1
clone size: .
D gene: .
CDR3 DNA: TGCGCCAGCAGCGAGATGACAGGTGGAGTGGGCTACACCTTC
CDR3 protein: CASSEMTGGVGYTF

J gene: TRBJ1-1
V gene: TRBV19
clone size: .
D gene: TRBD1
CDR3 DNA: TGTGCCAGTAAAGGGGGCGCTTACGAGACTACTGAAGCTTTCTTT
CDR3 protein: CASKGGAYETTEAFF

J gene: TRBJ1-5
V gene: TRBV19
clone size: .
D gene: .
CDR3 DNA: TGTGCCAGTTCAATCGAGGGGAATTGGTATGGCAATCAGCCCCAGCATTTT
CDR3 protein: CASSIEGNWYGNQPQHF

J gene: TRBJ1-5
V gene: TRBV19
clone size: .
D gene: TRBD1
CDR3 DNA: TGTGCCAGTAGTATGGGGATTTGGGGACAGGGGGTGTTTGGCAATCAGCCCCAGCATTTT
CDR3 protein: CASSMGIWGQGVFGNQPQHF

J gene: TRBJ1-5
V gene: TRBV2
clone size: .
D gene: .
CDR3 DNA: TGTGCCAGCATAGGACTGCCGGATCAGCCCCAGCATTTT
CDR3 protein: CASIGLPDQPQHF

J gene: TRBJ2-3
V gene: TRBV9
clone size: .
D gene: TRBD2
CDR3 DNA: TGTGCCAGCAGTCTTACCGTGGGGACTAGCACGGCGGATACGCAGTATTTT
CDR3 protein: CASSLTVGTSTADTQYF

J gene: TRBJ1-6
V gene: TRBV9
clone size: .
D gene: .
CDR3 DNA: TGTGCCAGCAGCGAGAGAGGGGGGAATTCACCCCTCCACTTT
CDR3 protein: CASSERGGNSPLHF

J gene: TRBJ1-2
V gene: TRBV27
clone size: .
D gene: TRBD1
CDR3 DNA: TGTGCCAGCTGTCCCCGGACAGGGGGCGGCTATGGCTACACCTTC
CDR3 protein: CASCPRTGGGYGYTF

J gene: TRBJ2-3
V gene: TRBV11-1
clone size: .
D gene: .
CDR3 DNA: TGTGCCAGCAGCCCAGGACCCAGCACAGATACGCAGTATTTT
CDR3 protein: CASSPGPSTDTQYF

J gene: TRBJ2-4
V gene: TRBV2
clone size: .
D gene: TRBD1
CDR3 DNA: TGTGCCAGCAGTCCGGGACAGGTTATTACGTACTTC
CDR3 protein: CASSPGQVITYF

J gene: TRBJ2-7
V gene: TRBV5-1
clone size: .
D gene: .
CDR3 DNA: TGCGCCAGCAGCTTGCGGAACCTACGGGACAATTACTCCTACGAGCAGTACTTC
CDR3 protein: CASSLRNLRDNYSYEQYF

J gene: TRBJ2-7
V gene: TRBV14
clone size: .
D gene: TRBD2
CDR3 DNA: TGTGCCAGCGCCTCGGGGGGATACGAGCAGTACTTC
CDR3 protein: CASASGGYEQYF

J gene: TRBJ2-7
V gene: TRBV6-5
clone size: .
D gene: .
CDR3 DNA: TGTGCCAGCAGTTCCAATGGACGGAGCTCCTACGAGCAGTACTTC
CDR3 protein: CASSSNGRSSYEQYF

J gene: TRBJ2-1
V gene: TRBV7-2
clone size: once
D gene: .
CDR3 DNA: TGTGCCAGCAGCTTGGACTCCAACTCCTACAATGAGCAGTTCTTC
CDR3 protein: CASSLDSNSYNEQFF

J gene: TRBJ2-7
V gene: TRBV9
clone size: .
D gene: .
CDR3 DNA: TGTGCCAGCAGCGTTCGGACGGGGCTCTACGAGCAGTACTTC
CDR3 protein: CASSVRTGLYEQYF

J gene: TRBJ1-1
V gene: TRBV5-5
clone size: .
D gene: .
CDR3 DNA: TGTGCCAGCAGCTTGGCGGCCAGCAGGGTTAACACTGAAGCTTTCTTT
CDR3 protein: CASSLAASRVNTEAFF

J gene: TRBJ2-5
V gene: TRBV5-1
clone size: .
D gene: .
CDR3 DNA: TGCGCCAGCAGCAACGCACTGACGGAGACCCAGTACTTC
CDR3 protein: CASSNALTETQYF

J gene: TRBJ2-7
V gene: TRBV7-8
clone size: .
D gene: TRBD2
CDR3 DNA: TGTGCCAGCAGCCTGACCCTAGCGGGAATCTACGAGCAGTACTTC
CDR3 protein: CASSLTLAGIYEQYF

J gene: TRBJ2-7
V gene: TRBV7-6
clone size: .
D gene: .
CDR3 DNA: TGTGCCAGCAGCCTGGGTGGCGACCGGCTCTACGAGCAGTACTTC
CDR3 protein: CASSLGGDRLYEQYF

J gene: TRBJ1-1
V gene: TRBV10-3
clone size: few
D gene: TRBD1
CDR3 DNA: TGTGCCATCAGTGACTCAGGGGGGAACACTGAAGCTTTCTTT
CDR3 protein: CAISDSGGNTEAFF

J gene: TRBJ2-1
V gene: TRBV10-1
clone size: .
D gene: TRBD2
CDR3 DNA: TGCGCCAGCAGTGAGTCGAATGCGGGAGGGCCTAGGAATGAGCAGTTCTTC
CDR3 protein: CASSESNAGGPRNEQFF

J gene: TRBJ2-5
V gene: TRBV7-8
clone size: once
D gene: .
CDR3 DNA: TGTGCCAGCATACTAGGGGGTGCTCTGGAGACCCAGTACTTC
CDR3 protein: CASILGGALETQYF

J gene: TRBJ2-1
V gene: TRBV13
clone size: .
D gene: TRBD2
CDR3 DNA: TGTGCCAGCAGCGCGGGACTAGGAAGGGACAATGAGCAGTTCTTC
CDR3 protein: CASSAGLGRDNEQFF

J gene: TRBJ1-3
V gene: TRBV6-5
clone size: .
D gene: .
CDR3 DNA: TGTGCCAGCAGCTACCGATGGGCGAACTCTGGAAACACCATATATTTT
CDR3 protein: CASSYRWANSGNTIYF

J gene: TRBJ2-5
V gene: TRBV15
clone size: .
D gene: .
CDR3 DNA: TGTGCCACCAGCAGAGATCGGGCGAGGCGGGAGACCCAGTACTTC
CDR3 protein: CATSRDRARRETQYF

J gene: TRBJ2-7
V gene: TRBV27
clone size: .
D gene: TRBD2
CDR3 DNA: TGTGCCAGCAATAATGCACTAGCGGGAGGTAGGGGCGAGCAGTACTTC
CDR3 protein: CASNNALAGGRGEQYF

J gene: TRBJ1-3
V gene: TRBV25-1
clone size: .
D gene: .
CDR3 DNA: TGTGCCAGCAGTGAAGAAACAACAGGGAGTGGAAACACCATATATTTT
CDR3 protein: CASSEETTGSGNTIYF

J gene: TRBJ2-2
V gene: TRBV7-2
clone size: .
D gene: .
CDR3 DNA: TGTGCCAGCAGCTTAGTGTCTAGCGACGGGGAGCTGTTTTTT
CDR3 protein: CASSLVSSDGELFF

J gene: TRBJ1-5
V gene: TRBV29-1
clone size: medium-sized
D gene: .
CDR3 DNA: TGCAGCGTTGGGACCGTTGGTAATCAGCCCCAGCATTTT
CDR3 protein: CSVGTVGNQPQHF

J gene: TRBJ2-1
V gene: TRBV5-6
clone size: once
D gene: .
CDR3 DNA: TGTGCCAGCAGCTCCCCAGTCCTTCGGGGAAGCTCCTACAATGAGCAGTTCTTC
CDR3 protein: CASSSPVLRGSSYNEQFF

J gene: TRBJ2-3
V gene: TRBV18
clone size: few
D gene: .
CDR3 DNA: TGTGCCAGCTCCGGCTTGGCGGACACAGATACGCAGTATTTT
CDR3 protein: CASSGLADTDTQYF

J gene: TRBJ2-1
V gene: TRBV5-1
clone size: once
D gene: .
CDR3 DNA: TGCGCCAGCAGCTCGGACGGGGACAATGAGCAGTTCTTC
CDR3 protein: CASSSDGDNEQFF

J gene: TRBJ1-1
V gene: TRBV29-1
clone size: .
D gene: .
CDR3 DNA: TGCAGCGTTGATTTGGGGGTGGACACTGAAGCTTTCTTT
CDR3 protein: CSVDLGVDTEAFF

J gene: TRBJ2-7
V gene: TRBV6-5
clone size: .
D gene: .
CDR3 DNA: TGTGCCAGCACCCTGACGACCGTATCCTACGAGCAGTACTTC
CDR3 protein: CASTLTTVSYEQYF

J gene: TRBJ2-7
V gene: TRBV11-2
clone size: .
D gene: TRBD2
CDR3 DNA: TGTGCCAGCAGCCTGACTAGCGGGGGAACCTACGAGCAGTACTTC
CDR3 protein: CASSLTSGGTYEQYF

J gene: TRBJ1-2
V gene: TRBV10-2
clone size: .
D gene: .
CDR3 DNA: TGCGCCAGCAGTGATCCCAGGGAATTGAGCTATGGCTACACCTTC
CDR3 protein: CASSDPRELSYGYTF

J gene: TRBJ2-1
V gene: TRBV19
clone size: .
D gene: TRBD1
CDR3 DNA: TGTGCCAGTAGTATAGGAGGTAACAGGGGTAATGAGCAGTTCTTC
CDR3 protein: CASSIGGNRGNEQFF

J gene: TRBJ2-2
V gene: TRBV7-9
clone size: once
D gene: TRBD2
CDR3 DNA: TGTGCCAGCAGCTTAGCCGGACTAGCGGGAGGTTCGAACACCGGGGAGCTGTTTTTT
CDR3 protein: CASSLAGLAGGSNTGELFF

J gene: TRBJ1-3
V gene: TRBV6-5
clone size: .
D gene: .
CDR3 DNA: TGTGCCAGCAGTTACTCGATCTCTGGAAACACCATATATTTT
CDR3 protein: CASSYSISGNTIYF

J gene: TRBJ1-2
V gene: TRBV9
clone size: .
D gene: .
CDR3 DNA: TGTGCCAGCTCCGAGGCGGACCTTAACTATGGCTACACCTTC
CDR3 protein: CASSEADLNYGYTF